Below, 28 T cell receptor beta chains from the same sample are listed, as sequenced in a study of CD8 T cells in Susac syndrome. Random hexamers primed reverse transcription of about 0.45 to 1 ug RNA. One entry per CDR3 protein, called by TCRdb with MiXCR from the immunoSEQ multiplex PCR reads. The table lists about 120,000 distinct CDR3 sequences, 96% of them singletons. The sequenced sample was CD4+ T cells from PBMCs. The receptors were sampled from a human donor with Susac syndrome.

V and J are TRBV5-1 and TRBJ2-7, with D maybe TRBD1 (6 bases). The germline V gene encodes CDR1 SGHRS and CDR2 YFSETQ. The germline V and J ends were trimmed by 3 bases and 0 bases, with 13 bases remaining between them. CDR3 length equals 15 residues. The CDR3 spells CASSSGDPLSYEQYF. The CDR3 bases are TGCGCCAGCAGCTCAGGGGATCCGCTCTCCTACGAGCAGTACTTC.

This clonotype came up once. The chain recombines TRBV6-6 with TRBJ2-7, with 8 bases lining up with TRBD1. The CDR3 runs 15 residues. V lost 2 bases, J lost 0 bases, and 3 bases stayed unmatched. In germline, CDR1 is MNHNY, CDR2 SVGAGI (reference sequence). DNA of the CDR3: TGTGCCAGCAGTTACCCGGACAGGGCCTCCTACGAGCAGTACTTC. This encodes CASSYPDRASYEQYF.

This clonotype has only a few counts. The chain is built from TRBV12-3 or TRBV12-4 and TRBJ2-6; no firm D call. The CDR3 has 14 amino acids. The V end lost 3 bases, the J end lost 4 bases, and 7 bases lay between the germline ends. CDR3 sequence reads: CASSFWVGANVLTF. CDR3 nucleotides: TGTGCCAGCAGTTTTTGGGTCGGGGCCAACGTCCTGACTTTC.

This clonotype was observed once. The chain employs TRBV29-1 and TRBJ2-7; no clear D gene. Germline V gene sequence: CDR1 SQVTM, CDR2 ANQGSEA. The CDR3 sequence is 12 residues long. The V end was cut by 4 bases, the J end by 2 bases, with 9 bases between. CDR3 nucleotides: TGCAGCGTTGGAATTGCCACCTACGAGCAGTACTTC. Residues: CSVGIATYEQYF.

This sequence joins TRBV12-3 or TRBV12-4 and TRBJ1-1, with D unclear. This CDR3 has 13 amino acids. V lost 8 bases, J lost 6 bases, and 16 bases lay in between. CDR3 amino acids: CASSIGVGSEAFF. CDR3 DNA sequence: TGTGCCAGCTCCATCGGGGTGGGCTCTGAAGCTTTCTTT.

This clonotype came up once. This sequence joins TRBV3-1 and TRBJ2-2; D not certain. The CDR3 has 11 amino acids. Per the germline V gene, CDR1 is LGHDT and CDR2 is YNNKEL (reference sequence). Trimming took 5 bases from V and 7 from J, leaving 5 bases between them. The CDR3 sequence is CASSEFGELFF. CDR3 nucleotide sequence: TGTGCCAGCAGCGAATTCGGGGAGCTGTTTTTT. Full variable domain (missing parts from reference TRBV3-1 and TRBJ2-2): DTAVSQTPKYLVTQMGNDKSIKCEQNLGHDTMYWYKQDSKKFLKIMFSYNNKELIINETVPNRFSPKSPDKAHLNLHINSLELGDSAVYFCASSEFGELFFGEGSRLTVL.

The V and J genes are TRBV6-1 and TRBJ2-1; maybe TRBD2 (6 bases). Trimming took off 6 bases at V and 0 bases at J, with 15 bases between the two ends. The germline V gene encodes CDR1 MNHNS and CDR2 SASEGT. This CDR3 region has 16 residues. The CDR3 nucleotides read TGTGCCAGCAGCCGAGAGGGGAGGAGCTCCTACAATGAGCAGTTCTTC. Translating it yields CASSREGRSSYNEQFF.

The chain couples TRBV6-2 or TRBV6-3 to TRBJ1-1; D is undetermined. CDR3 length: 12 amino acids. Per the germline V gene, CDR1 is MNHEY and CDR2 is SVGEGT. The V end was cut by 6 bases, the J end by 7 bases, with 12 bases between. CDR3 loop: CASRQMGGEAFF. CDR3 sequence (DNA): TGTGCCAGCAGGCAAATGGGCGGTGAAGCTTTCTTT.

The chain recombines TRBV7-3 with TRBJ2-3; the D is unclear. The CDR3 covers 14 residues. Germline V gene sequence: CDR1 SGHTA, CDR2 FQGTGA. V lost 6 bases to trimming and J lost 2 bases, with 12 bases between them. Here the CDR3 DNA reads TGTGCCAGCAGTCCAGCGTCAACCACAGATACGCAGTATTTT. It encodes CASSPASTTDTQYF.

This chain uses TRBV29-1 with TRBJ1-1; D unclear. The CDR3 runs 12 residues. CDR1 is SQVTM, CDR2 ANQGSEA, per germline. The V and J ends lost 3 bases and 5 bases respectively, with 10 bases between them. Here the CDR3 reads CSVDSARTEAFF. The CDR3 DNA sequence: TGCAGCGTTGATTCGGCAAGGACTGAAGCTTTCTTT.

This rearrangement joins TRBV7-2 to TRBJ2-4, with unresolved D. Germline CDR1 SGHTA, CDR2 FQGNSA. Trimming took 1 base from V and 6 from J, leaving 10 bases between them. The CDR3 runs 14 residues. The CDR3 DNA reads as TGTGCCAGCAGCTTAGGGCAGCGCGGAAACATTCAGTACTTC. Protein: CASSLGQRGNIQYF.

This chain links TRBV2 with TRBJ2-1, with TRBD2 identical over 8 bases. Germline CDR1 SNHLY, CDR2 FYNNEI. The CDR3 has 15 amino acids. V trimming: 7 bases; J trimming: 4 bases; junction bases outside the gene matches: 9. The CDR3 coding sequence is TGTGCCAGCAATTTTCGAGCGGGGGAGTACAATGAGCAGTTCTTC. Translating it yields CASNFRAGEYNEQFF.

The V call is TRBV28, the J call TRBJ2-7; D is unresolved. V lost 8 bases, J lost 5 bases, and 13 bases lay in between. This CDR3 has 12 amino acids. CDR1 MDHEN and CDR2 SYDVKM come from the germline V gene. The CDR3 sequence: CASLRVGDEQYF. The CDR3 nucleotides are TGTGCCAGCCTTAGGGTTGGGGACGAGCAGTACTTC.

The gene calls are TRBV4-2 and TRBJ1-5, with D possibly being TRBD1 (6 bases). Germline loops: CDR1 LGHNA, CDR2 YNFKEQ. This CDR3 contains 17 residues. V was trimmed by 5 bases and J by 2 bases, leaving 19 bases between them. The CDR3 sequence is CASSRLGGEGGNQPQHF. The CDR3 DNA follows: TGTGCCAGCAGCAGGTTAGGGGGGGAAGGCGGCAATCAGCCCCAGCATTTT.

This chain uses TRBV28 with TRBJ2-1; D is unclear. CDR3 length: 11 amino acids. The germline V and J ends were trimmed by 5 bases and 7 bases, with 6 bases remaining between them. Germline lookup yields CDR1 MDHEN and CDR2 SYDVKM. CDR3 DNA sequence: TGTGCCAGCAGTCAGTTGAATGAGCAGTTCTTC. Translation gives CASSQLNEQFF. Supplemented by reference TRBV28 and TRBJ2-1, the full variable domain reads DVKVTQSSRYLVKRTGEKVFLECVQDMDHENMFWYRQDPGLGLRLIYFSYDVKMKEKGDIPEGYSVSREKKERFSLILESASTNQTSMYLCASSQLNEQFFGPGTRLTVL.

The CDR3 bases are TGTGCCAGCAGCTTCGGGGTAAACGAGCAGTACTTC. This sequence encodes CASSFGVNEQYF. V and J are TRBV5-6 and TRBJ2-7, with a weak D call TRBD2 (5 bases). CDR1 is SGHDT and CDR2 is YYEEEE in the germline V gene. Trimming removed 2 bases from V and 5 bases from J, with 8 bases in between. The CDR3 loop spans 12 amino acids.

The V call is TRBV2, the J call TRBJ2-2; D is unresolved. The CDR3 sequence is 13 residues long. The V gene's germline CDR1 is SNHLY and CDR2 FYNNEI. The V and J ends lost 6 bases and 10 bases respectively, with 15 bases between them. CDR3: CASRADPREELFF. The CDR3, as DNA: TGTGCCAGCAGGGCAGATCCAAGGGAGGAGCTGTTTTTT. The whole variable domain, filled in from reference TRBV2 and TRBJ2-2, reads EPEVTQTPSHQVTQMGQEVILRCVPISNHLYFYWYRQILGQKVEFLVSFYNNEISEKSEIFDDQFSVERPDGSNFTLKIRSTKLEDSAMYFCASRADPREELFFGEGSRLTVL.

The chain has TRBV7-6 and TRBJ2-3, with D possibly TRBD2 on 6 matching bases. The CDR3 is 14 residues long. CDR1 is SGHVS, CDR2 FNYEAQ, per germline. The V end was cut by 3 bases, the J end by 1 base, with 8 bases between. The CDR3 nucleotides are TGTGCCAGCAGCTTTAGCGGTCGCACAGATACGCAGTATTTT. This codes for CASSFSGRTDTQYF.

This rearrangement joins TRBV2 to TRBJ2-7, with 12 positions matching TRBD2. The CDR3 is 14 residues long. Germline V CDR1 and CDR2: SNHLY, FYNNEI. The junction had 3 bases not matched to a gene; V was cut back by 7 bases and J by 2 bases. The CDR3 DNA is TGTGCCAGCACGGGACTAGCGGGTACCTACGAGCAGTACTTC. Protein product: CASTGLAGTYEQYF. The full variable domain, in which reference TRBV2 and TRBJ2-7 provide the parts outside the CDR3, is EPEVTQTPSHQVTQMGQEVILRCVPISNHLYFYWYRQILGQKVEFLVSFYNNEISEKSEIFDDQFSVERPDGSNFTLKIRSTKLEDSAMYFCASTGLAGTYEQYFGPGTRLTVT.

The V gene is TRBV20-1, the J gene TRBJ2-7; a weak D match, TRBD2 (5 bases). Germline V gene lookup returns CDR1 DFQATT and CDR2 SNEGSKA (reference sequence). The CDR3 has 12 residues. V gave up 4 bases and J gave up 3 bases, with 10 bases separating them. CDR3 sequence (DNA): TGCAGTGCTATGGGAGATAACTACGAGCAGTACTTC. Amino acids: CSAMGDNYEQYF.

This chain uses TRBV12-3 or TRBV12-4 with TRBJ2-7; TRBD1 or TRBD2 may be the D gene (5 bases each). The CDR3 extends over 13 amino acids. Deletions cut 6 bases from V and 6 bases from J, with 15 bases between. Here the CDR3 reads CASSPGTPREQYF. The CDR3 DNA follows: TGTGCCAGCAGCCCCGGGACGCCTCGCGAGCAGTACTTC.

This clonotype has just one count. The V gene is TRBV20-1, the J gene TRBJ2-7; D is possibly TRBD1 (6 bases). CDR1 and CDR2 (germline): DFQATT, SNEGSKA (reference sequence). V was cut by 0 bases and J by 2 bases, with 14 bases left in between. The CDR3 is made up of 15 amino acids. The CDR3: CSARDSGTRAYEQYF. The CDR3 DNA reads as TGCAGTGCTAGAGATTCCGGGACACGGGCCTACGAGCAGTACTTC.

The V call is TRBV2, the J call TRBJ2-5, with 9 positions matching TRBD2. The germline V gene encodes CDR1 SNHLY and CDR2 FYNNEI. The CDR3 totals 16 residues. V shed 6 bases and J 1 base; nucleotides not matched to a gene: 9. In DNA, the CDR3 is TGTGCCAGCAGATTGGCTGGACTAGCGTTCCAAGAGACCCAGTACTTC. Translated: CASRLAGLAFQETQYF. The full variable domain, with the rest looked up from reference TRBV2 and TRBJ2-5, is EPEVTQTPSHQVTQMGQEVILRCVPISNHLYFYWYRQILGQKVEFLVSFYNNEISEKSEIFDDQFSVERPDGSNFTLKIRSTKLEDSAMYFCASRLAGLAFQETQYFGPGTRLLVL.

The chain joins TRBV20-1 to TRBJ2-3, with 11 bases fitting TRBD2. V was clipped by 0 bases and J by 2 bases; unmatched bases: 7. This CDR3 region has 17 residues. Germline V CDR1 and CDR2: DFQATT, SNEGSKA (reference sequence). DNA for the CDR3: TGCAGTGCTAGAGATTTGGGGACTAGCGGTTTCACAGATACGCAGTATTTT. Protein sequence: CSARDLGTSGFTDTQYF.

This chain connects TRBV28 to TRBJ2-4; 10 bases are a match to TRBD1. Germline V gene sequence: CDR1 MDHEN, CDR2 SYDVKM. The CDR3 runs to 16 residues. The V gene end was trimmed by 7 bases and the J gene end by 2 bases; junction bases not matched to a gene: 8. CDR3 nucleotide sequence: TGTGCCAGCACCCCGACAGGGGGCGCAACCAAAAACATTCAGTACTTC. Translating gives CASTPTGGATKNIQYF.

CDR3 DNA sequence: TGCAGTGCTAGAGATACTAGCGGATTCGTGACTATAAGCTCCTACAATGAGCAGTTCTTC. This sequence encodes CSARDTSGFVTISSYNEQFF. This rearrangement joins TRBV20-1 to TRBJ2-1, with TRBD2 identical over 8 bases. The trim removed 0 bases at V and 0 bases at J, leaving 16 bases unmatched. The CDR3 has 20 amino acids. Germline CDR1 and CDR2: DFQATT and SNEGSKA (reference sequence).

This chain links TRBV29-1 with TRBJ2-7, with TRBD1 as a possible D gene (6 bases). Per germline, CDR1 SQVTM and CDR2 ANQGSEA. CDR3 length equals 13 residues. V lost 4 bases to trimming and J lost 0 bases, with 10 bases between them. CDR3 nucleotides: TGCAGCGTTGTCAGGGGAAGCTCCTACGAGCAGTACTTC. Its translation is CSVVRGSSYEQYF.

The chain is built from TRBV28 and TRBJ2-7; no reliable D call. This CDR3 region has 12 residues. Between the trimmed V and J ends, which lost 6 bases and 0 bases, there was a span of 6 bases. Germline CDR1 and CDR2: MDHEN and SYDVKM. CDR3 region: CASRSSSYEQYF. The CDR3 DNA reads TGTGCCAGCAGGAGTAGCTCCTACGAGCAGTACTTC.